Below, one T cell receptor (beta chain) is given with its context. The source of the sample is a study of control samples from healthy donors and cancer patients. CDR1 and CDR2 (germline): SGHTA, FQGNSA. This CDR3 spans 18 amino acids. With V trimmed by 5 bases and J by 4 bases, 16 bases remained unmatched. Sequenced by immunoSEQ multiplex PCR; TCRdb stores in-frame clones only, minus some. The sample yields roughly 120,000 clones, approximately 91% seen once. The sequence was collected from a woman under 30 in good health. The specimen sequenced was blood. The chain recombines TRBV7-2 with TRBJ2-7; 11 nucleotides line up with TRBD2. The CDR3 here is CASSVKKLSGTSGYEQYF. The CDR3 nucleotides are TGTGCCAGCAGCGTCAAAAAACTATCCGGGACTAGCGGTTACGAGCAGTACTTC.